A selection of T cell receptor beta chains follows, all from one sample in a study of monozygotic twins with cystic fibrosis. Assay: immunoSEQ multiplex PCR; the TCRdb copy retains only in-frame clones and omits some. This table holds some 31,000 clones, around 81% found once. The sequenced sample consisted of blood. The source is a girl aged 2-9 years with cystic fibrosis. The CDR3 runs from the conserved cysteine through the conserved F or W. D genes are given only for firm matches. Clone size is not always given. Where it is, it says once, few, many or a class for expanded clones.

cdr3_nt cdr3_aa clone_size v_call d_call j_call
TGTGCCAGCAGCTTAGGACAGGGAAGGAACACTGAAGCTTTCTTT CASSLGQGRNTEAFF - TRBV5-6 TRBD1 TRBJ1-1
TGTGCCAGCAGTGAACACCCGGGGACTGAAGCTTTCTTT CASSEHPGTEAFF - TRBV6-1 - TRBJ1-1
TGTGCCAGCAGCGTGAAGGACGTTGGGGTTAACACTGAAGCTTTCTTT CASSVKDVGVNTEAFF - TRBV9 - TRBJ1-1
TGCGCCAGCAGACAGTCCCGGCAAGCTTTCTTT CASRQSRQAFF - TRBV10-2 - TRBJ1-1
TGTGCCAGCAGTTTCTTAGCGGGAGCTCCGTCGTACAATGAGCAGTTCTTC CASSFLAGAPSYNEQFF once TRBV27 TRBD2 TRBJ2-1
TGTGCCAGCAGTGAATCAGGGACTAGACACTACGAGCAGTACTTC CASSESGTRHYEQYF - TRBV25-1 TRBD2 TRBJ2-7
TGCGCCAGCAGCAATCCGGGACAAATACCCGACTACGAGCAGTACTTC CASSNPGQIPDYEQYF - TRBV4-1 - TRBJ2-7
TGTGCCAGCAGCAATTCAGCAAACAATCAGCCCCAGCATTTT CASSNSANNQPQHF - TRBV27 - TRBJ1-5
TGTGCCTGGAGTGGTTTCATTGGGCACACTGAAGCTTTCTTT CAWSGFIGHTEAFF - TRBV30 - TRBJ1-1
TGTGCCAGTAGTGGTTTGCGGACAGAGAGCTCTGGAAACACCATATATTTT CASSGLRTESSGNTIYF few TRBV19 - TRBJ1-3
TGCGCCAGCACCTCGGACAGGGTAGAGCCCCAGCATTTT CASTSDRVEPQHF - TRBV10-2 TRBD1 TRBJ1-5
TGTGCCAGTACCCGTTCGGGGGAGCTGTTTTTT CASTRSGELFF - TRBV19 - TRBJ2-2
TGTGCCAGCAGCTTTGCCCCTAACGGCGGTGAGCAGTTCTTC CASSFAPNGGEQFF - TRBV7-2 - TRBJ2-1
TGCAGCGTCCGACAGGCAGCCGGCGGTGAGCAGTACTTC CSVRQAAGGEQYF few TRBV29-1 - TRBJ2-7
TGTGCCAGCGGGACAGGGCCGGAGAGCACCTTC CASGTGPESTF - TRBV5-5 TRBD1 TRBJ1-2
TGTGCCATCAGGGAAGACCAGGGGGCGAATACTGAAGCTTTCTTT CAIREDQGANTEAFF - TRBV10-3 TRBD1 TRBJ1-1
TGTGCCAGCAGCCGGGACCTCCTGGATGAAAAACTGTTTTTT CASSRDLLDEKLFF - TRBV6-1 - TRBJ1-4
TGTGGTTGTGGAACTAACTCCTACAATGAGCAGTTCTTC CGCGTNSYNEQFF - TRBV21-1 - TRBJ2-1
TGTGCCAGCAGCTGGCCGACAGTTTCGGAGACCCAGTACTTC CASSWPTVSETQYF - TRBV2 - TRBJ2-5
TGTGCCAGCAGTTTAGAGGGTGTCGGGGTGGCACGAGGCTACACCTTC CASSLEGVGVARGYTF - TRBV27 - TRBJ1-2
TGTGCCAGCAGGAGGACTAGCGGGAGGTACAATGAGCAGTTCTTC CASRRTSGRYNEQFF - TRBV7-9 TRBD2 TRBJ2-1
TGTGCCAGCAGCGTAGCTGTAGCAGGGAACACTGAAGCTTTCTTT CASSVAVAGNTEAFF once TRBV9 - TRBJ1-1
TGTGCCAGCAGTCAGGGGTATGGCTACACCTTC CASSQGYGYTF - TRBV2 - TRBJ1-2
TGTGCCAGCGACTCAACCTGGGGTGAAGCTTTCTTT CASDSTWGEAFF - TRBV19 - TRBJ1-1
TGCAGCGTTGATTACGCGAGTTACAATGAGCAGTTCTTC CSVDYASYNEQFF - TRBV29-1 - TRBJ2-1
TGTGCCACCAGCAGAGCCCCCAGAGAGTCGGGCAATGAGCAGTTCTTC CATSRAPRESGNEQFF - TRBV15 - TRBJ2-1
TGTGCCAGCAGTTTACGGGGCGAGCAGTACTTC CASSLRGEQYF - TRBV28 - TRBJ2-7
TGTGCCAGCAGCCCGGTTAAGGAGATAGGAAACACCATATATTTT CASSPVKEIGNTIYF - TRBV4-2 - TRBJ1-3
TGTGCCAGCAGCCTGACGGGAACTGAAGCTTTCTTT CASSLTGTEAFF - TRBV5-5 - TRBJ1-1
TGCAGCGCCACCTGGGGAGCTAACTATGGCTACACCTTC CSATWGANYGYTF - TRBV29-1 - TRBJ1-2
TGTGCCAGCAGCTCTGGACAGGGGAACACTGAAGCTTTCTTT CASSSGQGNTEAFF once TRBV7-6 TRBD1 TRBJ1-1
TGTGCCAGCAGCTCATGGACATCCTATGGCTACACCTTC CASSSWTSYGYTF once TRBV5-5 - TRBJ1-2
TGTGCCAGGGGGACGGAGCCGTCAAACTATGGCTACACCTTC CARGTEPSNYGYTF - TRBV6-4 - TRBJ1-2
TGTGCCAGCTTTCGTCAGGGCTCTGGAAACACCATATATTTT CASFRQGSGNTIYF once TRBV6-5 - TRBJ1-3
TGTGCCAGCAGTGAAGCGATGGCGAACCTCTATGGCTACACCTTC CASSEAMANLYGYTF - TRBV2 - TRBJ1-2
TGCGCCAGCAGTGAGAACTCGGCCGGCTACGAGCAGTACTTC CASSENSAGYEQYF - TRBV10-1 - TRBJ2-7
TGTGCCAGCAGTGAAAACTCGGCCGGGGGCTACACCTTC CASSENSAGGYTF - TRBV6-1 - TRBJ1-2
TGTGCCAGCAGCGCGACAGGAACCTTCACAGATACGCAGTATTTT CASSATGTFTDTQYF once TRBV7-8 - TRBJ2-3
TGTGCCACAGTCTCGTCGGCGGACACTGAAGCTTTCTTT CATVSSADTEAFF - TRBV2 - TRBJ1-1
TGTGCCTGGAGCCCGGGAAGCGGGACGGACGAGCAGTACTTC CAWSPGSGTDEQYF once TRBV30 TRBD2 TRBJ2-7
TGCAGCGTTAGACGCGACACAGATACGCAGTATTTT CSVRRDTDTQYF - TRBV29-1 - TRBJ2-3
TGTGCCAGTAGTATCGGGGGCCGAACATTCAATCAGCCCCAGCATTTT CASSIGGRTFNQPQHF - TRBV19 - TRBJ1-5
TGTGCCAGCAGTTTAGAACAGCTAGGTTCACCCCTCCACTTT CASSLEQLGSPLHF - TRBV27 - TRBJ1-6
TGTGCCAGTAGTATAGGGGGCGGGAGACACACAGATACGCAGTATTTT CASSIGGGRHTDTQYF - TRBV19 TRBD2 TRBJ2-3
TGTGCCAGCAGCTTGGGGGGCAAAAGCACAGATACGCAGTATTTT CASSLGGKSTDTQYF once TRBV5-8 - TRBJ2-3
TGTGCCAGCAGCTTAGGACTGATTTACAGGCATAGCAATCAGCCCCAGCATTTT CASSLGLIYRHSNQPQHF - TRBV7-9 - TRBJ1-5
TGTGCCAGCAGTTTAACACCTACCTACGAGCAGTACTTC CASSLTPTYEQYF - TRBV27 - TRBJ2-7
TGCGCCAGCAGCACCAGGGGGCAACTTGGCCAAGAGACCCAGTACTTC CASSTRGQLGQETQYF once TRBV5-1 TRBD1 TRBJ2-5
TGCGCCAGCAGCCCAGCGGGCTCTAGCACAGATACGCAGTATTTT CASSPAGSSTDTQYF - TRBV5-1 - TRBJ2-3
TGCAGCGTTACCGGGACCGAAACCTACGAGCAGTACTTC CSVTGTETYEQYF - TRBV29-1 - TRBJ2-7
TGTGCCTGGAAAGCCCTTGGGGATGAAAAACTGTTTTTT CAWKALGDEKLFF - TRBV30 - TRBJ1-4
TGTGCCAGCAGCGTACGACAATCCGATTCACCCCTCCACTTT CASSVRQSDSPLHF - TRBV9 - TRBJ1-6
TGTGCCTGGAGTGTGTTTGGGGGCCCCCGTTATGAGCAGTACTTC CAWSVFGGPRYEQYF - TRBV30 - TRBJ2-7